The entry below gives a single TCR beta chain sequence along with its context. The sample is drawn from a study of blood T cell repertoires in COVID-19. Trimming cost V 10 bases and J 6 bases; bases outside gene matches: 26. The CDR3 spans 18 residues. Germline CDR1 is SEHNR and CDR2 is FQNEAQ (reference sequence). Sequencing used immunoSEQ multiplex PCR; TCRdb keeps in-frame clones, though not all of them. The profile shows 280,000 or so clones, roughly 89% of them singletons. Recovery among Cohort 3 donors was established by two negative PCRs, clearance, or symptom resolution. Sequenced material: PBMCs or T cells enriched from blood (not recorded which). V usage is TRBV7-9 and J usage is TRBJ1-1; 7 bases match TRBD1. The TCR was taken from a woman between 40 and 50 years old who had recovered from COVID-19. In DNA form, the CDR3 reads TGTGCCACCCTAATTACGGGGCTCAGGGGGAAGGGAGGCGCTGAAGCTTTCTTT. This translates into CATLITGLRGKGGAEAFF.